The 8 T cell receptor beta chains reported below all come from one sample, sequenced in a study of beta chain features in type 1 diabetes. The authors reverse transcribed all of the isolated RNA, so sequencing captured expressed TCRB transcripts. Sequencing was performed with immunoSEQ multiplex PCR; in TCRdb, only in-frame clones are kept and a portion is missing. Among under 800,000 clones listed, about 14% were seen once. The sequencing sample was made of naive CD4+ T cells from blood. These TCRs come from a man younger than 30 in good health.

This clone showed up just a few times. The V and J genes are TRBV29-1 and TRBJ2-5, with 7 bases that match TRBD2. V dropped 7 bases and J dropped 5; count of bases not matched to a gene: 7. Germline V gene sequence: CDR1 SQVTM, CDR2 ANQGSEA. CDR3 length equals 12 residues. The CDR3 DNA is TGCAGCGGGGGGGGACGGGAGGAGACCCAGTACTTC. As protein: CSGGGREETQYF.

The chain combines TRBV11-2 with TRBJ2-3, with D uncertain. Germline loops: CDR1 SGHAT, CDR2 FQNNGV. Deletions cut 5 bases from V and 5 bases from J, with 23 bases between. The CDR3 sequence is 17 residues long. CDR3 in DNA: TGTGCCAGCAGCACGGCGAAGGCAAACCACGCACGAGATACGCAGTATTTT. This encodes CASSTAKANHARDTQYF.

Only a few counts were recorded for this clone. The chain joins TRBV9 to TRBJ2-7, with D perhaps assigned TRBD1 or TRBD2 (6 bases each). The CDR3 has 15 amino acids. Trimming shortened V by 3 bases and J by 0 bases, and 13 bases separated the two germline ends. The germline V gene has CDR1 SGDLS and CDR2 YYNGEE. DNA for the CDR3: TGTGCCAGCAGCGCCCAAGGGGGGAGCTCCTACGAGCAGTACTTC. Protein sequence: CASSAQGGSSYEQYF. Supplemented by reference TRBV9 and TRBJ2-7, the full variable domain reads DSGVTQTPKHLITATGQRVTLRCSPRSGDLSVYWYQQSLDQGLQFLIQYYNGEERAKGNILERFSAQQFPDLHSELNLSSLELGDSALYFCASSAQGGSSYEQYFGPGTRLTVT.

In its sample, this clone was seen a few times. V and J are TRBV28 and TRBJ1-2; the D is unclear. The CDR3 runs 13 residues. Trimming shortened V by 5 bases and J by 10 bases, and 17 bases separated the two germline ends. CDR1 is MDHEN and CDR2 is SYDVKM in the germline V gene. CDR3: CASSTPTVLDYTF. The CDR3 DNA is TGTGCCAGCAGTACCCCGACGGTTTTAGACTACACCTTC.

This clone was seen more than once but under ten times. The chain combines TRBV11-3 with TRBJ2-1; 8 positions agree with TRBD2. V lost 0 bases and J lost 8; bases outside the gene matches: 3. There are 14 residues in the CDR3. Germline V CDR1 and CDR2: SGHNT, YENEEA. CDR3 sequence reads: CASSLERTSYEQFF. The CDR3 coding sequence is TGTGCCAGCAGCTTAGAGCGGACTAGCTATGAGCAGTTCTTC.

Here the CDR3 reads CASRQERPSNEQYF. As DNA, the CDR3 is TGTGCCAGCAGGCAGGAGCGGCCGAGTAACGAGCAGTACTTC. The chain joins TRBV7-9 to TRBJ2-7; maybe TRBD2 (5 bases). Per the germline V gene, CDR1 is SEHNR and CDR2 is FQNEAQ (reference sequence). The CDR3 totals 14 residues. The V end was cut by 6 bases, the J end by 5 bases, with 17 bases between. Full variable domain (remainder filled in from reference TRBV7-9 and TRBJ2-7): DTGVSQNPRHKITKRGQNVTFRCDPISEHNRLYWYRQTLGQGPEFLTYFQNEAQLEKSRLLSDRFSAERPKGSFSTLEIQRTEQGDSAMYLCASRQERPSNEQYFGPGTRLTVT.

The sample holds a few counts of this clone. This rearrangement joins TRBV4-2 to TRBJ2-1; 9 bases line up with TRBD1. The CDR3 covers 16 residues. Germline V gene sequence: CDR1 LGHNA, CDR2 YNFKEQ. V lost 3 bases and J lost 3; bases outside the gene matches: 6. This CDR3 reads CASSQDGQGYYNEQFF. In DNA form, the CDR3 reads TGTGCCAGCAGCCAGGACGGACAGGGGTACTACAATGAGCAGTTCTTC.

This clone turned up a few times. The rearrangement uses TRBV28 and TRBJ2-5, with 8 bases identical to TRBD1. The ends lost 3 bases at V and 3 bases at J; junction bases unmatched: 12. Germline lookup yields CDR1 MDHEN and CDR2 SYDVKM. The CDR3 is 17 amino acids. The CDR3 here is CASSLGKRDRMKETQYF. The DNA of the CDR3 is TGTGCCAGCAGTTTGGGGAAAAGGGACAGGATGAAAGAGACCCAGTACTTC. Combining the CDR3 with reference TRBV28 and TRBJ2-5 gives the whole variable domain DVKVTQSSRYLVKRTGEKVFLECVQDMDHENMFWYRQDPGLGLRLIYFSYDVKMKEKGDIPEGYSVSREKKERFSLILESASTNQTSMYLCASSLGKRDRMKETQYFGPGTRLLVL.